The clone carrying this T cell receptor (beta chain) was seen a few times. Its antigen is still unknown. The germline V gene encodes CDR1 SNHLY and CDR2 FYNNEI. This CDR3 contains 21 residues. Trimming cost V 1 base and J 1 base; bases outside gene matches: 16. This sample stems from a study of post-analysis software for immune sequencing data. General study results and limits: TRBV segments more frequent in patients than in controls numbered five and included TRBV5-6, TRBV5-1 and TRBV20-1. Same-batch preparations were strongly co-clustered by F measure.

Prepared TCR beta cDNA libraries contained unique molecular identifiers. Roughly 510,000 cDNA molecules were recovered from an input of 1 to 10 million T cells. A single record per CDR3 protein comes from TCRdb applying MiXCR to the PCR reads. The data show some 690,000 distinct CDR3 sequences, 55% to 70% seen once. Sequenced sample: blood. The source of this sequence is a girl aged 2-9 years with multiple sclerosis. This sequence joins TRBV2 and TRBJ2-1, with 10 bases matching TRBD2. The CDR3 loop reads CASSEDIGGAGGPRSYNEQFF. The CDR3 DNA sequence: TGTGCCAGCAGTGAAGATATTGGTGGAGCGGGAGGGCCAAGGTCCTACAATGAGCAGTTCTTC.